These 30 T cell receptor beta chains share one sample of origin, sequenced in a study of blood T cell repertoires in COVID-19. Method: immunoSEQ multiplex PCR; TCRdb's copy keeps in-frame clones and lacks some. Among 220,000 or so clones, 92% were seen once, and the ten largest hold 0.7% to 0.85%. Material for sequencing was peripheral blood. The source of these receptors is a man aged 55-75 years with COVID-19, enrolled during active disease.

The V and J genes are TRBV6-5 and TRBJ2-5; 8 nucleotides align to TRBD1. Germline CDR1 and CDR2: MNHEY and SVGAGI. This CDR3 has 15 amino acids. The J segment lost 1 base and the V segment lost 8 bases, leaving 9 bases of the junction unmatched. CDR3 sequence reads: CASSLSQGAQETQYF. DNA of the CDR3: TGTGCCAGCTCGCTTTCTCAGGGGGCCCAAGAGACCCAGTACTTC.

This chain connects TRBV11-2 to TRBJ1-1; D perhaps matches TRBD1 (5 bases). This CDR3 has 13 amino acids. The V and J ends lost 2 bases and 7 bases respectively, with 11 bases between them. Germline values: CDR1 SGHAT, CDR2 FQNNGV. CDR3 loop: CASSLSRGVEAFF. In DNA, the CDR3 is TGTGCCAGCAGCTTATCACGGGGGGTTGAAGCTTTCTTT.

J is TRBJ2-7 and V is TRBV20-1, with 9 bases aligning to TRBD2. V was clipped by 3 bases and J by 1 base; unmatched bases: 7. The CDR3 covers 15 residues. CDR1 DFQATT and CDR2 SNEGSKA come from the germline V gene (reference sequence). CDR3 residues: CSASDAGGTSYEQYF. CDR3 nucleotides: TGCAGTGCTAGTGACGCGGGAGGGACTTCCTACGAGCAGTACTTC.

The chain is built from TRBV7-9 and TRBJ2-7, with 7 bases matching TRBD2. The germline gives CDR1 SEHNR, CDR2 FQNEAQ (reference sequence). The V gene end was trimmed by 1 base and the J gene end by 1 base; junction bases not matched to a gene: 4. The CDR3 sequence is 15 residues long. The CDR3 is CASSLVGLGSYEQYF. The CDR3 region has the DNA TGTGCCAGCAGCTTAGTAGGACTAGGGTCCTACGAGCAGTACTTC. Complete variable domain (other parts from reference TRBV7-9 and TRBJ2-7): DTGVSQNPRHKITKRGQNVTFRCDPISEHNRLYWYRQTLGQGPEFLTYFQNEAQLEKSRLLSDRFSAERPKGSFSTLEIQRTEQGDSAMYLCASSLVGLGSYEQYFGPGTRLTVT.

The J gene is TRBJ1-2, the V gene TRBV5-1; TRBD1 matches at 7 bases. CDR1 is SGHRS, CDR2 YFSETQ, per germline. Unmatched junction bases numbered 6, after V lost 4 bases and J lost 3 bases. The CDR3 is 14 amino acids. The CDR3 DNA reads TGCGCCAGCAGCCCCCGACAGGGATACTATGGCTACACCTTC. Its protein is CASSPRQGYYGYTF. The entire variable domain, with the rest obtained from reference TRBV5-1 and TRBJ1-2, is as follows: KAGVTQTPRYLIKTRGQQVTLSCSPISGHRSVSWYQQTPGQGLQFLFEYFSETQRNKGNFPGRFSGRQFSNSRSEMNVSTLELGDSALYLCASSPRQGYYGYTFGSGTRLTVV.

The V and J genes are TRBV6-1 and TRBJ1-5, with 7 bases fitting TRBD1. CDR1 MNHNS and CDR2 SASEGT come from the germline V gene. Trimming cost V 6 bases and J 4 bases; bases outside gene matches: 3. This CDR3 contains 13 residues. The CDR3 bases are TGTGCCAGCAGCCCACAGGGGAATCAGCCCCAGCATTTT. The encoded protein is CASSPQGNQPQHF.

The V and J genes are TRBV7-8 and TRBJ1-5; D might be TRBD1 (5 bases). The CDR3 is 14 amino acids. The V end lost 4 bases, the J end lost 3 bases, and 10 bases lay between the germline ends. Germline CDR1 reads SGHVS; CDR2 reads FQNEAQ. The CDR3 sequence is CASSSGGVNQPQHF. For the CDR3, the DNA is TGTGCCAGCAGCTCCGGAGGGGTCAATCAGCCCCAGCATTTT.

V usage is TRBV4-1 and J usage is TRBJ2-7, with TRBD2 as a possible D gene (7 bases). Trimming removed 6 bases from V and 2 bases from J, with 14 bases in between. In germline, CDR1 is MGHRA, CDR2 YSYEKL. This CDR3 region has 14 residues. CDR3 in DNA: TGCGCCAGCAGTGAGGCGGGGGCAGCCTACGAGCAGTACTTC. Translated: CASSEAGAAYEQYF.

A single count supports this clone. The chain combines TRBV9 with TRBJ1-1, with 7 bases aligning to TRBD1. Germline loops: CDR1 SGDLS, CDR2 YYNGEE. Trimming removed 3 bases from V and 5 bases from J; junction bases left unmatched: 4. The CDR3 runs 13 residues. CDR3 loop: CASSAAGGTEAFF. CDR3 DNA: TGTGCCAGCAGCGCAGCAGGGGGAACTGAAGCTTTCTTT. Drawing the rest from reference TRBV9 and TRBJ1-1, the complete variable domain is DSGVTQTPKHLITATGQRVTLRCSPRSGDLSVYWYQQSLDQGLQFLIQYYNGEERAKGNILERFSAQQFPDLHSELNLSSLELGDSALYFCASSAAGGTEAFFGQGTRLTVV.

The CDR3, as DNA: TGTGCCAGCAGTCCCCCTATCTCTTCTGGAAACACCATATATTTT. This gives the protein CASSPPISSGNTIYF. The chain is built from TRBV28 and TRBJ1-3; D is unresolved. The V end lost 5 bases, the J end lost 1 base, and 12 bases lay between the germline ends. CDR3 length: 15 residues. Germline V gene sequence: CDR1 MDHEN, CDR2 SYDVKM.

V is TRBV4-2 and J is TRBJ1-1; perhaps TRBD1 as D (6 bases). Germline-derived CDR1 and CDR2 are LGHNA and YNFKEQ. This CDR3 is 14 amino acids long. Deletions cut 4 bases from V and 5 bases from J, with 14 bases between. Written as DNA, the CDR3 is TGTGCCAGCAGCCTACTACAGGGTGGGACTGAAGCTTTCTTT. This sequence encodes CASSLLQGGTEAFF.

This chain joins TRBV28 and TRBJ1-6, with 10 positions matching TRBD1. The V segment lost 6 bases and the J segment 2 bases; nucleotides outside the gene matches: 13. The CDR3 consists of 19 residues. Per the germline V gene, CDR1 is MDHEN and CDR2 is SYDVKM. The CDR3 DNA reads as TGTGCCAGCAGCCGGGGGTTCCGGGACAGGGGTACCTATAATTCACCCCTCCACTTT. This translates into CASSRGFRDRGTYNSPLHF.

V is TRBV9 and J is TRBJ2-3; 10 bases are a match to TRBD1. Germline lookup yields CDR1 SGDLS and CDR2 YYNGEE. With V trimmed by 3 bases and J by 4 bases, 5 bases remained unmatched. The CDR3 contains 15 residues. As DNA, the CDR3 is TGTGCCAGCAGCGGGGACAGGGGACCAGCAGATACGCAGTATTTT. This codes for CASSGDRGPADTQYF.

In its sample, this clone was seen once. The rearrangement links TRBV10-2 to TRBJ1-1; 7 bases map to TRBD1. This CDR3 has 15 residues. V was pared by 3 bases and J by 0 bases, with 4 bases of the junction left unmatched. Germline V gene data show CDR1 as WSHSY and CDR2 as SAAADI. Written as DNA, the CDR3 is TGCGCCAGCAGTGATAGGGGGCAGATGAACACTGAAGCTTTCTTT. Translation: CASSDRGQMNTEAFF.

This clone has just one count. V gene TRBV5-1 combines with J gene TRBJ1-2; 9 bases line up with TRBD1. V was pared by 4 bases and J by 13 bases, with 11 bases of the junction left unmatched. Per germline, CDR1 SGHRS and CDR2 YFSETQ. This CDR3 region has 13 residues. In DNA, the CDR3 is TGCGCCAGCAGCCCCGACAGGGGGATTTCGGTCACCTTC. Its translation: CASSPDRGISVTF.

The CDR3 spells CASSTQRQGNTEAFF. The CDR3, as DNA: TGTGCCAGTAGTACCCAACGACAGGGGAACACTGAAGCTTTCTTT. The rearrangement links TRBV19 to TRBJ1-1, with 7 positions matching TRBD1. The length of the CDR3 is 15 residues. CDR1 and CDR2 from the germline V gene are LNHDA and SQIVND (reference sequence). The V and J ends lost 4 bases and 1 base, in that order; junction bases with no gene match: 6.

The rearrangement joins TRBV27 to TRBJ1-1, with a tentative D call TRBD1 (6 bases). The CDR3 length is 15 residues. The V end lost 1 base, the J end lost 5 bases, and 14 bases lay between the germline ends. CDR1 and CDR2 from the germline V gene are MNHEY and SMNVEV (reference sequence). The CDR3 sequence is CASSLLTGMGTEAFF. The CDR3 bases are TGTGCCAGCAGTTTATTAACAGGGATGGGGACTGAAGCTTTCTTT.

The V call is TRBV7-9, the J call TRBJ1-2; D possibly corresponds to TRBD1 (6 bases). The CDR3 spans 15 residues. V was cut by 1 base and J by 0 bases, with 9 bases left in between. Germline loops: CDR1 SEHNR, CDR2 FQNEAQ (reference sequence). CDR3: CASSLDGGPNYGYTF. Written as DNA, the CDR3 is TGTGCCAGCAGCTTAGACGGGGGGCCTAACTATGGCTACACCTTC.

About this clone: Within the sample, other DNA sequences also encode this same CDR3. V gene TRBV4-1 combines with J gene TRBJ2-1, with D tentatively TRBD1 (5 bases). The V and J ends lost 0 bases and 0 bases respectively, with 6 bases between them. The CDR3 runs 15 residues. Per germline, CDR1 MGHRA and CDR2 YSYEKL. CDR3 sequence reads: CASSQDRVSYNEQFF. CDR3 DNA sequence: TGCGCCAGCAGCCAAGACAGGGTCTCCTACAATGAGCAGTTCTTC.

V and J are TRBV6-6 and TRBJ1-1, with D maybe TRBD1 (6 bases). The germline V gene has CDR1 MNHNY and CDR2 SVGAGI (reference sequence). Trimming pared 6 bases from V and 10 bases from J, leaving 18 bases between. The CDR3 has 13 residues. The CDR3 protein is CASSDGQYRGAFF. The CDR3 DNA reads TGTGCCAGCAGCGACGGACAGTATAGAGGAGCTTTCTTT.

The chain joins TRBV19 to TRBJ2-6, with 9 bases lining up with TRBD2. There are 18 residues in the CDR3. Trimming at V came to 3 bases and at J to 3 bases, leaving 9 bases not matched to a gene. Germline CDR1 and CDR2: LNHDA and SQIVND (reference sequence). CDR3 bases: TGTGCCAGTAGTATCGGGGCTAGCGGGATATATGGGGCCAACGTCCTGACTTTC. This codes for CASSIGASGIYGANVLTF.

The chain links TRBV28 to TRBJ2-7; D perhaps matches TRBD2 (5 bases). V lost 8 bases, J lost 5 bases, and 22 bases lay in between. Germline V gene sequence: CDR1 MDHEN, CDR2 SYDVKM. The CDR3 is 15 amino acids. CDR3 sequence reads: CASCPSGAYGDEQYF. Written as DNA, the CDR3 is TGTGCCAGCTGCCCTTCGGGCGCATACGGGGACGAGCAGTACTTC.

The count of this clone is one. The chain combines TRBV2 with TRBJ2-3; 9 bases fit TRBD2. The CDR3 loop spans 14 amino acids. V shed 6 bases, J shed 3 bases, and the junction held 4 bases outside the gene matches. Germline values: CDR1 SNHLY, CDR2 FYNNEI. Written as DNA, the CDR3 is TGTGCCAGCAGAATTAGCGGGAGAACAGATACGCAGTATTTT. It codes for CASRISGRTDTQYF.

The chain uses TRBV9 and TRBJ2-5; TRBD2 matches at 12 bases. The CDR3 sequence is 16 residues long. The V segment lost 0 bases and the J segment 3 bases; nucleotides outside the gene matches: 3. Looked up from germline, CDR1 is SGDLS and CDR2 is YYNGEE. CDR3 coding DNA: TGTGCCAGCAGCGTAGCTAGCGGGAGGGCCGAAGAGACCCAGTACTTC. Residues: CASSVASGRAEETQYF.

The chain couples TRBV28 to TRBJ1-2; D not certain. This CDR3 region has 12 residues. The germline CDR1 and CDR2 sequences are MDHEN and SYDVKM. V gave up 7 bases and J gave up 8 bases, with 14 bases separating them. The CDR3: CASIGQTLGYTF. CDR3 nucleotides: TGTGCCAGCATAGGCCAGACACTCGGCTACACCTTC.

This clone was recorded a few times. The chain has TRBV27 and TRBJ1-2; a weak D match, TRBD1 (6 bases). CDR1 MNHEY and CDR2 SMNVEV come from the germline V gene (reference sequence). V was cut by 5 bases and J by 3 bases, with 16 bases left in between. The CDR3 length is 15 residues. The CDR3 here is CASSPNGQQYYGYTF. The CDR3 DNA follows: TGTGCCAGCAGTCCAAACGGACAGCAATACTATGGCTACACCTTC.

The V and J genes are TRBV10-3 and TRBJ1-2; 7 nucleotides line up with TRBD1. Germline trimming cut 4 bases from V and 6 bases from J; bases unmatched to any gene: 8. Germline assignment: CDR1 ENHRY and CDR2 SYGVKD. The CDR3 loop spans 14 amino acids. This chain's CDR3 is CAISGTGAVNGYTF. CDR3 bases: TGTGCCATCAGTGGTACAGGGGCTGTTAATGGCTACACCTTC.

V gene TRBV7-8 combines with J gene TRBJ2-1; D uncertain. Germline V CDR1 and CDR2: SGHVS, FQNEAQ. With 5 bases removed from V and 4 bases from J, the gap between germline ends came to 9 bases. There are 13 residues in the CDR3. The CDR3 sequence is CASSLGSYNEQFF. DNA of the CDR3: TGTGCCAGCAGCCTAGGTTCTTACAATGAGCAGTTCTTC.

The chain uses TRBV28 and TRBJ1-3, with a tentative D call TRBD1 (5 bases). V lost 7 bases and J lost 2, with 12 bases in between. This CDR3 region has 14 residues. Germline V gene data show CDR1 as MDHEN and CDR2 as SYDVKM. CDR3 amino acids: CASTPGGPGNTIYF. CDR3 nucleotides: TGTGCCAGCACCCCCGGGGGACCTGGAAACACCATATATTTT.

This chain uses TRBV5-6 with TRBJ1-3; 7 bases are a match to TRBD1. The trim removed 3 bases at V and 7 bases at J, leaving 4 bases unmatched. CDR1 is SGHDT, CDR2 YYEEEE, per germline. The CDR3 extends over 13 amino acids. The CDR3 sequence: CASSSQGFNTIYF. DNA for the CDR3: TGTGCCAGCAGCTCACAGGGGTTTAACACCATATATTTT.